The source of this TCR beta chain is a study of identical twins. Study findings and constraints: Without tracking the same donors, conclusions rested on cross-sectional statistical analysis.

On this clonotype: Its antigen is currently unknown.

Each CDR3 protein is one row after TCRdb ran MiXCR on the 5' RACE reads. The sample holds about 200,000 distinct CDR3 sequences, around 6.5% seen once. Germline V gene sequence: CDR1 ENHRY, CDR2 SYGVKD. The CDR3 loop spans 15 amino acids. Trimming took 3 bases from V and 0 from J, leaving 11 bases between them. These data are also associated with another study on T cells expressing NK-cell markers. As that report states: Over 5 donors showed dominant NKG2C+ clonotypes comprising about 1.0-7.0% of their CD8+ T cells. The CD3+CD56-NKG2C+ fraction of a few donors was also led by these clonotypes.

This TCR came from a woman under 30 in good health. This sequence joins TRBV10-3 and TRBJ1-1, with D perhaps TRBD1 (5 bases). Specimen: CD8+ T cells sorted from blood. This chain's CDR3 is CAISDSSGLNTEAFF. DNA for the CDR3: TGTGCCATCAGTGATTCCTCAGGGTTGAACACTGAAGCTTTCTTT.